The 22 T cell receptor beta chains given below trace back to one sample, sequenced in a study of tumor-infiltrating lymphocytes in primary liver carcinoma. The template, roughly 510 ng total RNA, yielded TCR beta cDNA made with a constant-region primer. Library construction for TCR beta comprised three nested multiplex PCR rounds performed with slightly modified ARM-PCR. TRBV1-TRBV30 forward primers paired with a C-beta reverse primer drove the first two PCR rounds, roughly 9 cycles each. TCRdb called the multiplex PCR reads again in MiXCR, with one record for every CDR3 protein. The sample carries fewer than 350,000 distinct CDR3 sequences, 65% recorded once. Germline DNA was extracted too, while blood RNA derived from unsorted whole blood. Sample: peripheral blood. The receptors here all came from a man aged 40-49 years with primary liver carcinoma and hepatitis B virus infection.

The chain links TRBV4-2 to TRBJ1-6; D perhaps matches TRBD1 (5 bases). CDR1 is LGHNA and CDR2 is YNFKEQ in the germline V gene. The length of the CDR3 is 13 residues. Trimming shortened V by 2 bases and J by 18 bases, and 17 bases separated the two germline ends. This CDR3 reads CASSQTPHGGPHF. CDR3 DNA: TGTGCCAGCAGCCAAACTCCCCATGGGGGTCCCCACTTT.

The V gene is TRBV28, the J gene TRBJ2-7; D is uncertain. CDR3 length: 15 amino acids. CDR1 MDHEN and CDR2 SYDVKM come from the germline V gene. The V end was cut by 5 bases, the J end by 7 bases, with 21 bases between. The CDR3 DNA reads TGTGCCAGCAGTCCCCCGGTTTTGGGTCGCTCTGAGCAGTACTTC. Protein product: CASSPPVLGRSEQYF.

In DNA, the CDR3 is TGCAGCGTTGAATACTTGCGGGAGGTGAGAGTGACCCAGTACTTC. It translates to CSVEYLREVRVTQYF. This chain joins TRBV29-1 and TRBJ2-5, with 8 nucleotides matching TRBD2. Germline CDR1 and CDR2: SQVTM and ANQGSEA. This CDR3 is 15 amino acids long. V was clipped by 2 bases and J by 7 bases; unmatched bases: 12.

The chain joins TRBV11-3 to TRBJ2-7; maybe TRBD1 (6 bases). V lost 5 bases to trimming and J lost 4 bases, with 21 bases between them. Looked up from germline, CDR1 is SGHNT and CDR2 is YENEEA. CDR3 size: 16 residues. The DNA of the CDR3 is TGTGCCAGCAGCCCCCGGACAGAAACAGGATCTTACGAGCAGTACTTC. This gives the protein CASSPRTETGSYEQYF.

V is TRBV6-1 and J is TRBJ2-7; a weak D match, TRBD2 (7 bases). The V end lost 0 bases, the J end lost 4 bases, and 19 bases lay between the germline ends. The CDR3 totals 17 residues. In germline, CDR1 is MNHNS, CDR2 SASEGT. Here the CDR3 reads CASSEAREGEGMYEQYF. The CDR3 coding sequence is TGTGCCAGCAGTGAAGCGAGGGAGGGGGAAGGGATGTACGAGCAGTACTTC.

This chain joins TRBV14 and TRBJ2-5; 7 bases line up with TRBD2. The CDR3 sequence is 16 residues long. Trimming at V came to 4 bases and at J to 1 base, leaving 9 bases not matched to a gene. Looked up from germline, CDR1 is SGHDN and CDR2 is FVKESK. The CDR3 region is CASSPRRDYLQETQYF. CDR3 nucleotides: TGTGCCAGCAGCCCCCGCCGGGACTACCTCCAAGAGACCCAGTACTTC.

This clonotype was seen many times. The chain uses TRBV11-2 and TRBJ2-7, with 7 bases matching TRBD1. The trim removed 3 bases at V and 3 bases at J, leaving 8 bases unmatched. Per germline, CDR1 SGHAT and CDR2 FQNNGV. CDR3 length: 15 amino acids. CDR3 bases: TGTGCCAGCAGCTTTGCCGGGACAGATCTCTACGAGCAGTACTTC. The encoded protein is CASSFAGTDLYEQYF.

With respect to this clonotype: Sequence at one end of the junction differs from germline and may be a read error. The chain links TRBV11-2 to TRBJ2-1; a possible D gene is TRBD2 (6 bases). The CDR3 has 14 amino acids. CDR1 and CDR2 from the germline V gene are SGHAT and FQNNGV. DNA of the CDR3: TGTGCCAGCGGCGAGACGGCGGGAACGGGTGAGCAGCTCTTC. The encoded protein is CASGETAGTGEQLF.

Note on this clonotype: This is likely a read error, given that the CDR3 carries no conserved phenylalanine or tryptophan at its end. The chain joins TRBV12-3 or TRBV12-4 to TRBJ2-7; 7 nucleotides line up with TRBD1. This CDR3 region has 14 residues. The ends lost 7 bases at V and 4 bases at J; junction bases unmatched: 10. CDR3 in amino acids: CASNPAGGGYEQYS. The CDR3 DNA follows: TGTGCCAGCAACCCGGCAGGGGGTGGGTACGAGCAGTACTCC.

Points on this clonotype: A much larger clone lies a single base off, so this may be a read error. V and J are TRBV29-1 and TRBJ1-1; 8 nucleotides align to TRBD1. CDR3 length: 13 amino acids. Germline values: CDR1 SQVTM, CDR2 ANQGSEA. The CDR3: CSVRQGTSTGAFF. The CDR3 nucleotides are TGCAGCGTTCGACAGGGGACGAGCACTGGAGCTTTCTTT.

About this clonotype itself: A clone one base away is much larger, so this may be a read error. The gene calls are TRBV6-6 and TRBJ1-2; tentative D call: TRBD1 (5 bases). The CDR3 extends over 14 amino acids. Per germline, CDR1 MNHNY and CDR2 SVGAGI (reference sequence). The DNA for the CDR3 is TGTGTCAGCAGACCCGGGACGGCTGAGTTGGGCTACACCTTC. This encodes CVSRPGTAELGYTF.

A note on this clonotype: No conserved phenylalanine or tryptophan is present at the end of the CDR3, so a read error is the likely explanation. The rearrangement joins TRBV4-3 to TRBJ2-5; 9 nucleotides match TRBD2. Per the germline V gene, CDR1 is LGHNA and CDR2 is YSLEER. This CDR3 spans 15 amino acids. CDR3 region: CARSRNSGSGETQYL. CDR3 DNA sequence: TGCGCCAGAAGCCGAAATAGCGGGAGTGGGGAGACCCAGTACCTC.

In this sample, this clonotype turned up many times. V and J are TRBV12-3 or TRBV12-4 and TRBJ2-5; D is ambiguous. This CDR3 spans 12 amino acids. Trimming removed 8 bases at V and 1 base at J, with 8 bases between. The CDR3 loop reads CASAAFQETQYF. CDR3 bases: TGTGCCAGCGCGGCTTTCCAAGAGACCCAGTACTTC.

With regard to this clonotype: The junction shows a germline mismatch at one end, possibly a read error. V and J are TRBV6-5 and TRBJ2-5, with a possible D match to TRBD1 (5 bases). The CDR3 has 14 amino acids. The germline gives CDR1 MNHEY, CDR2 SVGAGI. CDR3 DNA sequence: TGTGCCAGCTGCACCACAGGAGTCGCTGCCGCAATGTTGTTC. Its translation: CASCTTGVAAAMLF.

Remarks on this clonotype: A read error may explain this, as a much larger clone is one base away. CDR3 protein: CASSQEYPGTTNEKLFF. The DNA of the CDR3 is TGCGCCAGCAGCCAAGAGTATCCAGGGACAACTAATGAAAAACTGTTTTTT. V usage is TRBV4-1 and J usage is TRBJ1-4; tentative D call: TRBD1 (5 bases). The germline gives CDR1 MGHRA, CDR2 YSYEKL. CDR3 length: 17 residues. V shed 0 bases and J shed 0 bases, with 11 bases lying between them.

This clonotype was seen a single time. A much bigger clone sits one base away, suggesting this may be a read error. This rearrangement joins TRBV4-3 to TRBJ2-7, with 8 bases lining up with TRBD1. Germline lookup yields CDR1 LGHNA and CDR2 YSLEER. This CDR3 comprises 16 residues. V dropped 0 bases and J dropped 7; count of bases not matched to a gene: 11. DNA for the CDR3: TGCGCCAGCAGCCAAGATTTAGCAGGGGGCGAGTTTGAGCAGTACTTC. Translation: CASSQDLAGGEFEQYF.

Note on this clonotype: One junction end does not reproduce the germline sequence, and a read error may be involved. V is TRBV7-9 and J is TRBJ2-2; 8 bases map to TRBD1. Germline V lookup: CDR1 SEHNR, CDR2 FQNEAQ (reference sequence). CDR3 size: 19 residues. The CDR3 nucleotides are TGTGCCAGCAGCTTAGGACGCACAGGGGGTTTCGCGAACACCGGGGAGCAGTTTTTT. Translated, it gives CASSLGRTGGFANTGEQFF.

Turning to this clonotype: A much bigger clone sits one base away, suggesting this may be a read error. J is TRBJ2-2 and V is TRBV6-1, with TRBD2 matching over 14 bases. This CDR3 has 18 residues. CDR1 and CDR2 from the germline V gene are MNHNS and SASEGT. Trimming took 4 bases from V and 3 from J; bases not matched to a gene: 7. The CDR3 region is CASSAGLAGGFDTGELFF. The CDR3 nucleotides read TGTGCCAGCAGTGCAGGACTAGCGGGAGGTTTTGACACCGGGGAGCTGTTTTTT.

As for this clonotype: One end of the junction is discordant with germline, which a read error may explain. The V call is TRBV12-5, the J call TRBJ1-1; D gene uncertain. Germline CDR1 reads LGHNT; CDR2 reads FRNRAP. The CDR3 is 16 residues long. This chain's CDR3 is CASGLVLGTANIEAFF. The CDR3, as DNA: TGTGCTAGTGGTTTGGTACTCGGAACAGCGAACATTGAAGCTTTCTTT.

In its sample, this clonotype was seen once. V gene TRBV28 combines with J gene TRBJ2-7, with 8 bases that match TRBD1. CDR3 length: 15 amino acids. Germline CDR1 is MDHEN and CDR2 is SYDVKM. Trimming at V came to 6 bases and at J to 3 bases, leaving 10 bases not matched to a gene. As DNA, the CDR3 is TGTGCCAGCAGCCGCCATTCCGACAGGGGCTACGAGCAGTACTTC. Encoded protein: CASSRHSDRGYEQYF.

The rearrangement uses TRBV6-6 and TRBJ2-1; 10 bases map to TRBD2. The CDR3 has 16 residues. With 5 bases clipped from V and 6 bases from J, the junction kept 10 bases outside the gene matches. From germline, CDR1 is MNHNY and CDR2 SVGAGI (reference sequence). This chain's CDR3 is CASSTLAGGAVNEQFF. The CDR3 DNA reads as TGTGCCAGCAGTACCTTAGCGGGAGGAGCGGTCAATGAGCAGTTCTTC.

This clonotype occurred a few times. This chain joins TRBV5-1 and TRBJ2-3, with 11 positions matching TRBD2. V was clipped by 4 bases and J by 4 bases; unmatched bases: 5. This CDR3 spans 15 amino acids. Germline V lookup: CDR1 SGHRS, CDR2 YFSETQ. This CDR3 is CASSGGLAGADTQYF. The CDR3 DNA is TGCGCCAGCAGCGGAGGACTAGCGGGCGCAGATACGCAGTATTTT. Supplemented by reference TRBV5-1 and TRBJ2-3, the full variable domain reads KAGVTQTPRYLIKTRGQQVTLSCSPISGHRSVSWYQQTPGQGLQFLFEYFSETQRNKGNFPGRFSGRQFSNSRSEMNVSTLELGDSALYLCASSGGLAGADTQYFGPGTRLTVL.